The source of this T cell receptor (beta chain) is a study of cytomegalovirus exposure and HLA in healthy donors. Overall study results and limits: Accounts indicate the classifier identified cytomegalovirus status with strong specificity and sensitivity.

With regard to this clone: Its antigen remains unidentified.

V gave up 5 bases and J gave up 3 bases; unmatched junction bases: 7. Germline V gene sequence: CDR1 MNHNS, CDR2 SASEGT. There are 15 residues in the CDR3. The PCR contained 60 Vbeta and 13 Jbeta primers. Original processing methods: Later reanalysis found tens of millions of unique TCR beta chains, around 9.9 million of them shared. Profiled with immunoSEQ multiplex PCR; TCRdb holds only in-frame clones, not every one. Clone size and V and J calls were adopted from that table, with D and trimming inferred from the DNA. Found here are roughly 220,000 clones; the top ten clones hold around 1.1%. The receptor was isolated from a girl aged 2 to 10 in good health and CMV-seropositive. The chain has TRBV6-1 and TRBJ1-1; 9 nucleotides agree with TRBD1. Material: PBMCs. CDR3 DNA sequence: TGTGCCAGCAGTCAGTTACAGGGGGCGGACACTGAAGCTTTCTTT. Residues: CASSQLQGADTEAFF.